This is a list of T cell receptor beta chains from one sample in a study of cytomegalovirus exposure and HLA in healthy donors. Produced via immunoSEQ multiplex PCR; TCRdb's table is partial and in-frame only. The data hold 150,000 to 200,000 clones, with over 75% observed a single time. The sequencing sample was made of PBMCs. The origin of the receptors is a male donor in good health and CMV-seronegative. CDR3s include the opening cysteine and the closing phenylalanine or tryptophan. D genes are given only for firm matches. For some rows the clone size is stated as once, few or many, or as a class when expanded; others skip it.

CATKRGADSPLHF	TGTGCCACCAAACGTGGGGCGGATTCACCCCTCCACTTT	TRBV6-5	TRBJ1-6	NA	13	NA
CASSIRRGAPNNEQFF	TGTGCCAGTAGTATTCGGCGGGGGGCCCCCAACAATGAGCAGTTCTTC	TRBV19	TRBJ2-1	NA	16	TRBD2
CASSQPGTANTGELFF	TGCGCCAGCAGCCAGCCCGGGACAGCGAACACCGGGGAGCTGTTTTTT	TRBV4-3	TRBJ2-2	NA	16	TRBD1
CASSLGGSQFF	TGTGCCAGCAGCCTTGGGGGGTCCCAATTCTTC	TRBV14	TRBJ2-1	NA	11	NA
CAISPGTGPDTQYF	TGTGCCATCAGTCCCGGGACAGGGCCGGATACGCAGTATTTT	TRBV10-3	TRBJ2-3	NA	14	TRBD1
CASRRGQGAANEKLFF	TGTGCCAGCAGGAGAGGACAGGGGGCGGCTAATGAAAAACTGTTTTTT	TRBV2	TRBJ1-4	NA	16	TRBD1
CASRMTGANYGYTF	TGTGCCAGCAGGATGACAGGGGCCAACTATGGCTACACCTTC	TRBV6-5	TRBJ1-2	NA	14	TRBD1
CASSPQGYEQYF	TGTGCCAGCAGCCCCCAGGGCTACGAGCAGTACTTC	TRBV11-2	TRBJ2-7	NA	12	NA
CASSVGDRTSPLHF	TGTGCCAGCAGCGTAGGGGACAGGACTTCACCCCTCCACTTT	TRBV9	TRBJ1-6	few	14	TRBD1
CASSDRARGEKLFF	TGTGCCAGCAGCGACAGGGCCCGGGGGGAAAAACTGTTTTTT	TRBV6-5	TRBJ1-4	NA	14	TRBD1
CASSSRGARGGETQYF	TGCGCCAGCAGCTCACGGGGAGCCCGCGGCGGTGAGACCCAGTACTTC	TRBV5-1	TRBJ2-5	NA	16	NA
CAWSGLNSNQPQHF	TGTGCCTGGAGCGGACTGAATAGCAATCAGCCCCAGCATTTT	TRBV30	TRBJ1-5	NA	14	NA
CASSLGMTSGYTF	TGTGCCAGCAGCTTAGGTATGACTAGTGGCTACACCTTC	TRBV7-9	TRBJ1-2	NA	13	NA
CAWSVPRLAQETQYF	TGTGCCTGGAGTGTACCCCGACTAGCTCAAGAGACCCAGTACTTC	TRBV30	TRBJ2-5	NA	15	TRBD2
CASSLQGGSGEQYF	TGCGCCAGCAGCTTGCAAGGGGGCTCGGGTGAGCAGTACTTC	TRBV5-1	TRBJ2-7	NA	14	TRBD1
CASSPGGGAGANVLTF	TGTGCCAGCAGTCCCGGGGGGGGAGCTGGGGCCAACGTCCTGACTTTC	TRBV6-4	TRBJ2-6	NA	16	TRBD2
CASGGGTGETQYF	TGCGCCAGCGGTGGGGGGACAGGGGAGACCCAGTACTTC	TRBV10-2	TRBJ2-5	NA	13	TRBD1
CSAGKTNEKLFF	TGCAGCGCCGGGAAAACTAATGAAAAACTGTTTTTT	TRBV29-1	TRBJ1-4	NA	12	NA
CASSFPGGMNTEAFF	TGTGCCAGCAGCTTTCCAGGGGGCATGAACACTGAAGCTTTCTTT	TRBV5-6	TRBJ1-1	NA	15	TRBD1
CSVTGQGGPNSPLHF	TGCAGCGTTACCGGACAGGGAGGACCCAATTCACCCCTCCACTTT	TRBV29-1	TRBJ1-6	NA	15	TRBD1
CAWVRDFNSPLHF	TGTGCCTGGGTCCGGGACTTCAATTCACCCCTCCACTTT	TRBV30	TRBJ1-6	NA	13	NA
CASSFGGAETQYF	TGTGCCAGCAGCTTCGGGGGAGCGGAGACCCAGTACTTC	TRBV7-9	TRBJ2-5	NA	13	NA
CASSIRASGGYEQYF	TGTGCCAGCAGCATTAGGGCTAGCGGGGGCTACGAGCAGTACTTC	TRBV11-2	TRBJ2-7	NA	15	TRBD2
CASSFRRTGNTGELFF	TGTGCCAGCAGCTTTCGTCGAACGGGGAACACCGGGGAGCTGTTTTTT	TRBV7-8	TRBJ2-2	few	16	NA
CASRSGARGANVLTF	TGCGCCAGCCGATCAGGGGCAAGGGGGGCCAACGTCCTGACTTTC	TRBV5-1	TRBJ2-6	NA	15	NA
CASSLWTGGSTEAFF	TGCGCCAGCAGCCTATGGACAGGGGGAAGCACTGAAGCTTTCTTT	TRBV5-1	TRBJ1-1	NA	15	TRBD1
CASSRSGGPVNEQFF	TGTGCCAGCAGCAGAAGCGGGGGGCCAGTAAATGAGCAGTTCTTC	TRBV7-9	TRBJ2-1	NA	15	TRBD2
CAWSFPRQGVSEAFF	TGTGCCTGGAGTTTTCCTCGACAGGGGGTGAGTGAAGCTTTCTTT	TRBV30	TRBJ1-1	NA	15	TRBD1
CASSERGVTYGYTF	TGTGCCAGCAGTGAACGGGGTGTGACCTATGGCTACACCTTC	TRBV6-1	TRBJ1-2	NA	14	NA
CASSPGLEGSNQPQHF	TGTGCCAGCAGCCCCGGACTGGAAGGCAGCAATCAGCCCCAGCATTTT	TRBV7-2	TRBJ1-5	NA	16	NA
CASSHVQTASYEQYF	TGTGCCAGCAGTCACGTACAGACAGCTTCCTACGAGCAGTACTTC	TRBV6-5	TRBJ2-7	NA	15	NA
CASSITGIVRGDTQYF	TGTGCCAGTAGTATAACAGGCATCGTTCGTGGAGATACGCAGTATTTT	TRBV19	TRBJ2-3	NA	16	NA
CASSLYAFGKADSNQPQHF	TGTGCCAGCAGTTTATACGCATTCGGAAAGGCGGATAGCAATCAGCCCCAGCATTTT	TRBV27	TRBJ1-5	NA	19	NA
CASRPDRGVSGANVLTF	TGTGCCAGCAGACCCGACAGGGGGGTCTCTGGGGCCAACGTCCTGACTTTC	TRBV28	TRBJ2-6	NA	17	TRBD1
CATSRASGGAETQYF	TGTGCCACCAGCAGAGCTAGCGGGGGGGCTGAGACCCAGTACTTC	TRBV15	TRBJ2-5	NA	15	TRBD2
CASSFARNTEAFF	TGTGCCAGCAGCTTTGCCAGGAACACTGAAGCTTTCTTT	TRBV7-9	TRBJ1-1	NA	13	NA
CASSERTGSEQYF	TGTGCCAGCAGCGAAAGGACAGGGTCCGAGCAGTACTTC	TRBV11-3	TRBJ2-7	NA	13	TRBD1
CTSGVNSYEQYF	TGTACTAGCGGGGTGAACTCCTACGAGCAGTACTTC	TRBV6-1	TRBJ2-7	NA	12	TRBD2
CASSSDDRVKLIYTF	TGTGCCAGCAGCTCAGACGACAGGGTAAAGCTCATCTACACCTTC	TRBV11-2	TRBJ1-2	NA	15	TRBD1
CASSPGTANTEAFF	TGCGCCAGCAGCCCCGGGACAGCGAACACTGAAGCTTTCTTT	TRBV5-1	TRBJ1-1	NA	14	TRBD1
CASSVGPGLSTDTQYF	TGTGCCAGCAGCGTAGGGCCGGGACTTAGCACAGATACGCAGTATTTT	TRBV9	TRBJ2-3	NA	16	NA
CASSGTREFPGEQFF	TGCGCCAGCAGTGGAACCCGGGAATTTCCTGGTGAGCAGTTCTTC	TRBV10-2	TRBJ2-1	few	15	NA
CASSQVPRTANYGYTF	TGTGCCAGCAGCCAAGTACCCCGGACAGCTAACTATGGCTACACCTTC	TRBV14	TRBJ1-2	NA	16	NA
CASRLAGEDTQYF	TGCGCCAGCAGACTAGCGGGGGAAGATACGCAGTATTTT	TRBV5-1	TRBJ2-3	NA	13	TRBD2
CASSESGLPQPQHF	TGTGCCAGCAGTGAGTCGGGTCTGCCTCAGCCCCAGCATTTT	TRBV2	TRBJ1-5	NA	14	NA
CASSPGQGSTDTQYF	TGTGCCAGCTCACCGGGACAGGGAAGCACAGATACGCAGTATTTT	TRBV18	TRBJ2-3	NA	15	TRBD1
CASSLQGGTEAFF	TGTGCCAGCAGCTTACAGGGAGGGACTGAAGCTTTCTTT	TRBV7-6	TRBJ1-1	NA	13	NA
CASSPRRGNDEQYF	TGTGCCAGCTCACCCCGCCGGGGAAACGACGAGCAGTACTTC	TRBV18	TRBJ2-7	NA	14	NA
CASRRQGSVKAFF	TGTGCCAGCCGGCGACAGGGAAGCGTTAAAGCTTTCTTT	TRBV11-1	TRBJ1-1	once	13	TRBD1
CASSFGDEQYF	TGTGCCAGCAGTTTCGGTGACGAGCAGTACTTC	TRBV27	TRBJ2-7	NA	11	NA
CASSLARGVPETQYF	TGTGCCAGCAGCTTAGCTCGGGGTGTTCCAGAGACCCAGTACTTC	TRBV7-9	TRBJ2-5	NA	15	NA
CASSYTSGVYNEQFF	TGTGCCAGCAGCTATACTAGCGGGGTTTACAATGAGCAGTTCTTC	TRBV14	TRBJ2-1	NA	15	TRBD2
CAISEGQGQGRYEQFF	TGTGCCATCAGTGAGGGTCAGGGACAGGGCCGATATGAGCAGTTCTTC	TRBV10-3	TRBJ2-1	few	16	TRBD1
CASSDLDRGVYGYTF	TGTGCCAGCAGTGACCTCGACAGGGGGGTTTATGGCTACACCTTC	TRBV6-1	TRBJ1-2	NA	15	TRBD1
CASSQGLTSGGAYTQYF	TGCGCCAGCAGCCAGGGGTTGACTAGCGGGGGGGCATATACGCAGTATTTT	TRBV4-3	TRBJ2-3	NA	17	TRBD2